The next 27 T cell receptor beta chains were all read from a single sample in a study of cytomegalovirus exposure and HLA in healthy donors. PCR amplification relied on 60 Vbeta primers (plus 13 Jbeta primers). Produced via immunoSEQ multiplex PCR; TCRdb's table is partial and in-frame only. The sample carries roughly 130,000 clones, approximately 67% recorded once. The sequenced sample consisted of PBMCs. Receptors were obtained from a woman in her fifties or sixties in good health and CMV-seronegative.

The chain has TRBV7-6 and TRBJ2-7, with TRBD2 identical over 14 bases. Germline CDR1 reads SGHVS; CDR2 reads FNYEAQ. The CDR3 totals 18 residues. The junction had 10 bases not matched to a gene; V was cut back by 4 bases and J by 2 bases. CDR3 residues: CASSWWGTSGSSTYEQYF. Here the CDR3 DNA reads TGTGCCAGCAGCTGGTGGGGGACTAGCGGGAGTAGTACCTACGAGCAGTACTTC. Combining the CDR3 with reference TRBV7-6 and TRBJ2-7 gives the whole variable domain GAGVSQSPRYKVTKRGQDVALRCDPISGHVSLYWYRQALGQGPEFLTYFNYEAQQDKSGLPNDRFSAERPEGSISTLTIQRTEQRDSAMYRCASSWWGTSGSSTYEQYFGPGTRLTVT.

The V call is TRBV7-2, the J call TRBJ2-3, with a weak D call TRBD1 (6 bases). The V gene lost 5 bases and the J gene lost 6 bases, with 15 bases spanning the gap. This CDR3 contains 14 residues. Germline V lookup: CDR1 SGHTA, CDR2 FQGNSA. CDR3 bases: TGTGCCAGCAGCCCCCAGACAGGTCCGGATACGCAGTATTTT. Translation: CASSPQTGPDTQYF.

The V call is TRBV27, the J call TRBJ2-1; TRBD2 might be the D (7 bases). Looked up from germline, CDR1 is MNHEY and CDR2 is SMNVEV (reference sequence). The CDR3 length is 14 residues. Deletions cut 2 bases from V and 4 bases from J, with 9 bases between. The CDR3 DNA reads TGTGCCAGCAGTTTAGCGGGGGCTTACAATGAGCAGTTCTTC. Amino acid sequence: CASSLAGAYNEQFF.

The rearrangement uses TRBV13 and TRBJ2-5; D unclear. The DNA end is a closer match to TRBJ2-7, so the J assignment may be wrong. The CDR3 covers 16 residues. Germline V gene data show CDR1 as PRHDT and CDR2 as FYEKMQ (reference sequence). This CDR3 reads CASSLVAAAISYEQYF. The CDR3, as DNA: TGTGCCAGCAGCTTAGTGGCGGCCGCAATCTCCTACGAGCAGTACTTC.

The V and J genes are TRBV5-3 and TRBJ1-2; tentative D call: TRBD1 (5 bases). TRBV5-3 is sorted into the ORF group, with uncertain function. V lost 2 bases to trimming and J lost 5 bases, with 13 bases between them. The CDR3 length is 14 residues. Here the CDR3 reads CARSFGHLPYGYTF. In DNA, the CDR3 is TGTGCCAGAAGCTTCGGACACCTACCATATGGCTACACCTTC.

This chain's CDR3 is CASSFDRRTDTQYF. In DNA, the CDR3 is TGTGCCAGCAGTTTCGACAGGCGCACAGATACGCAGTATTTT. The rearrangement uses TRBV27 and TRBJ2-3; TRBD1 might be the D (6 bases). The CDR3 consists of 14 residues. V gave up 3 bases and J gave up 1 base, with 8 bases separating them. Per the germline V gene, CDR1 is MNHEY and CDR2 is SMNVEV (reference sequence).

The chain combines TRBV5-1 with TRBJ2-7; 8 nucleotides align to TRBD1. Germline trimming cut 7 bases from V and 5 bases from J; bases unmatched to any gene: 11. The CDR3 sequence is 14 residues long. Germline-derived CDR1 and CDR2 are SGHRS and YFSETQ. CDR3 bases: TGCGCCAGCCCAACCGGACAGGGATCACACGAGCAGTACTTC. It codes for CASPTGQGSHEQYF.

The chain combines TRBV6-1 with TRBJ1-2; weak D call: TRBD1 (5 bases). The CDR3 sequence is 13 residues long. Germline CDR1 reads MNHNS; CDR2 reads SASEGT. V was cut by 5 bases and J by 3 bases, with 10 bases left in between. CDR3 sequence reads: CASSQGGDYGYTF. The CDR3 bases are TGTGCCAGCAGTCAGGGAGGGGACTATGGCTACACCTTC.

V and J are TRBV28 and TRBJ2-7; 10 nucleotides line up with TRBD2. This CDR3 contains 12 residues. The germline V gene has CDR1 MDHEN and CDR2 SYDVKM. The chain's CDR3 is CASGGRSYEQYF. CDR3 nucleotides: TGTGCTAGCGGGGGGAGATCCTACGAGCAGTACTTC. Using reference TRBV28 and TRBJ2-7 for the parts outside the CDR3, the full variable domain is DVKVTQSSRYLVKRTGEKVFLECVQDMDHENMFWYRQDPGLGLRLIYFSYDVKMKEKGDIPEGYSVSREKKERFSLILESASTNQTSMYLCASGGRSYEQYFGPGTRLTVT.

Turning to this clone: The sample carries other DNA sequences with the same CDR3. The chain uses TRBV29-1 and TRBJ1-4; 10 bases agree with TRBD1. There are 13 residues in the CDR3. After removal of 6 bases from V and 7 bases from J, the junction contained 5 bases not matched to a gene. Germline CDR1 reads SQVTM; CDR2 reads ANQGSEA. The CDR3 loop is CSVRTGGGEKLFF. CDR3 sequence (DNA): TGCAGCGTCCGGACAGGGGGAGGTGAAAAACTGTTTTTT.

This chain uses TRBV7-8 with TRBJ1-3; D not certain. Trimming cost V 0 bases and J 10 bases, with 13 bases left between them. Germline V gene lookup returns CDR1 SGHVS and CDR2 FQNEAQ. This CDR3 spans 14 amino acids. The CDR3 sequence: CASSLALGEKTIYF. The CDR3 bases are TGTGCCAGCAGCTTAGCGCTCGGGGAAAAGACCATATATTTT.

This clone occurred once. This chain links TRBV6-1 with TRBJ1-2; a weak D match, TRBD1 (5 bases). The CDR3 totals 15 residues. Per the germline V gene, CDR1 is MNHNS and CDR2 is SASEGT. V was shortened by 5 bases and J by 5 bases, with 18 bases between the two germline ends. The CDR3 nucleotides are TGTGCCAGCAGTTCGATGGGGCTTCGGGTATATGGCTACACCTTC. Encoded protein: CASSSMGLRVYGYTF.

V gene TRBV5-1 combines with J gene TRBJ1-2; 9 bases agree with TRBD1. This CDR3 has 15 residues. The trim removed 0 bases at V and 2 bases at J, leaving 2 bases unmatched. CDR1 and CDR2 from the germline V gene are SGHRS and YFSETQ. The CDR3 DNA sequence: TGCGCCAGCAGCTTGGGGGACAGGGTGAACTATGGCTACACCTTC. Amino acids: CASSLGDRVNYGYTF.

V usage is TRBV20-1 and J usage is TRBJ2-5, with D hard to call. Germline CDR1 is DFQATT and CDR2 is SNEGSKA (reference sequence). The CDR3 consists of 11 residues. V was pared by 3 bases and J by 4 bases, with 6 bases between. The CDR3 loop reads CSASPLETQYF. CDR3 nucleotides: TGCAGTGCTAGCCCCCTAGAGACCCAGTACTTC.

The sample holds a few counts of this clone. V and J are TRBV19 and TRBJ1-1, with 9 nucleotides matching TRBD1. This CDR3 contains 13 residues. The trim removed 11 bases at V and 5 bases at J, leaving 9 bases unmatched. Germline CDR1 is LNHDA and CDR2 is SQIVND (reference sequence). CDR3 sequence reads: CAVTTGGGTEAFF. The DNA of the CDR3 is TGTGCCGTCACGACAGGGGGAGGGACTGAAGCTTTCTTT.

The chain is built from TRBV7-9 and TRBJ2-7, with 15 positions matching TRBD2. The CDR3 runs 16 residues. From germline, CDR1 is SEHNR and CDR2 FQNEAQ (reference sequence). The J segment lost 2 bases and the V segment lost 5 bases, leaving 4 bases of the junction unmatched. The CDR3 loop is CASSPGTSGGPYEQYF. CDR3 sequence (DNA): TGTGCCAGCAGCCCGGGGACTAGCGGGGGGCCCTACGAGCAGTACTTC.

This clone has a handful of counts. The chain combines TRBV7-3 with TRBJ2-3; no clear D. The germline V and J ends were trimmed by 4 bases and 2 bases, with 4 bases remaining between them. The germline CDR1 and CDR2 sequences are SGHTA and FQGTGA. CDR3 size: 12 residues. In nucleotides, the CDR3 is TGTGCCAGCAGCTCCTCCACAGATACGCAGTATTTT. Translating it yields CASSSSTDTQYF. The entire variable domain, with the rest obtained from reference TRBV7-3 and TRBJ2-3, is as follows: GAGVSQTPSNKVTEKGKYVELRCDPISGHTALYWYRQSLGQGPEFLIYFQGTGAADDSGLPNDRFFAVRPEGSVSTLKIQRTERGDSAVYLCASSSSTDTQYFGPGTRLTVL.

The V call is TRBV7-9, the J call TRBJ2-3; 7 nucleotides align to TRBD1. The CDR3 has 15 residues. The ends lost 2 bases at V and 1 base at J; junction bases unmatched: 3. Germline-derived CDR1 and CDR2 are SEHNR and FQNEAQ (reference sequence). The chain's CDR3 is CASSLTTGGTDTQYF. The CDR3 nucleotides are TGTGCCAGCAGCTTAACAACAGGGGGCACAGATACGCAGTATTTT.

Concerning this clone itself: Lacking the conserved final phenylalanine or tryptophan, this CDR3 likely reflects a read error. Because the CDR3's place on the DNA is in doubt, the DNA is left out and the CDR3 is given as listed by TCRdb. The rearrangement links TRBV5-6 to TRBJ1-1; the D segment call TRBD1 is taken from the table without a DNA check. Germline V lookup: CDR1 SGHDT, CDR2 YYEEEE. The CDR3 sequence runs 11 residues, both termini included. CDR3 protein: CASSVGTGDSK.

The gene calls are TRBV28 and TRBJ2-5, with D possibly being TRBD1 (6 bases). This CDR3 is built from 15 residues. Germline CDR1 MDHEN, CDR2 SYDVKM. V was shortened by 6 bases and J by 1 base, with 15 bases between the two germline ends. This chain's CDR3 is CASSLSTGSQETQYF. The CDR3 DNA follows: TGTGCCAGCAGCCTCTCTACAGGGAGCCAAGAGACCCAGTACTTC.

This chain uses TRBV6-5 with TRBJ1-3, with a weak D call TRBD1 (5 bases). In germline, CDR1 is MNHEY, CDR2 SVGAGI. V dropped 2 bases and J dropped 0 bases, with 8 bases sitting between them. This CDR3 is 15 amino acids long. CDR3 loop: CASSYRGTSGNTIYF. CDR3 bases: TGTGCCAGCAGTTACCGGGGGACCTCTGGAAACACCATATATTTT.

V gene TRBV18 combines with J gene TRBJ2-1; D perhaps matches TRBD1 (6 bases). The V gene lost 3 bases and the J gene lost 1 base, with 13 bases spanning the gap. The CDR3 has 16 amino acids. Germline loops: CDR1 KGHSH, CDR2 LQKENI. CDR3 sequence reads: CASSPPRGQSYNEQFF. CDR3 DNA sequence: TGTGCCAGCTCACCCCCTCGGGGACAATCCTACAATGAGCAGTTCTTC.

This clone was recorded a few times. V usage is TRBV18 and J usage is TRBJ2-5; D is unresolved. Germline V gene sequence: CDR1 KGHSH, CDR2 LQKENI. V shed 6 bases and J shed 0 bases, with 11 bases lying between them. The CDR3 is 14 residues long. The CDR3 here is CASSRTQNQETQYF. Here the CDR3 DNA reads TGTGCCAGCTCGCGAACACAGAACCAAGAGACCCAGTACTTC.

This clone has a handful of counts. The chain joins TRBV7-8 to TRBJ2-7, with 12 positions matching TRBD2. The trim removed 5 bases at V and 5 bases at J, leaving 4 bases unmatched. Germline V CDR1 and CDR2: SGHVS, FQNEAQ. The CDR3 extends over 14 amino acids. CDR3 DNA: TGTGCCAGCAGCGTGACTAGCGGGAGCAACGAGCAGTACTTC. It translates to CASSVTSGSNEQYF. Filled out from reference TRBV7-8 and TRBJ2-7, the complete variable domain reads GAGVSQSPRYKVAKRGQDVALRCDPISGHVSLFWYQQALGQGPEFLTYFQNEAQLDKSGLPSDRFFAERPEGSVSTLKIQRTQQEDSAVYLCASSVTSGSNEQYFGPGTRLTVT.

This clone was recorded once. The chain has TRBV6-5 and TRBJ1-5; D not certain. The V gene lost 8 bases and the J gene lost 0 bases, with 14 bases spanning the gap. The germline V gene has CDR1 MNHEY and CDR2 SVGAGI. CDR3 length: 15 amino acids. The CDR3 sequence is CASPQVRVSNQPQHF. Here the CDR3 DNA reads TGTGCCAGCCCTCAGGTGAGGGTTAGCAATCAGCCCCAGCATTTT.

J is TRBJ2-5 and V is TRBV19; tentatively, D is TRBD1 (5 bases). The CDR3 is 14 amino acids. Per germline, CDR1 LNHDA and CDR2 SQIVND (reference sequence). V gave up 3 bases and J gave up 2 bases, with 10 bases separating them. CDR3 region: CASSIWAGQETQYF. Written as DNA, the CDR3 is TGTGCCAGTAGTATCTGGGCAGGGCAAGAGACCCAGTACTTC.

DNA of the CDR3: TGTGCCAGCAGCCAGGGACAGGGTGGAGTCTACACCTTC. This gives the protein CASSQGQGGVYTF. This rearrangement joins TRBV9 to TRBJ1-2; 9 nucleotides match TRBD1. Germline CDR1 and CDR2: SGDLS and YYNGEE. Trimming removed 4 bases from V and 10 bases from J; junction bases left unmatched: 8. This CDR3 comprises 13 residues.